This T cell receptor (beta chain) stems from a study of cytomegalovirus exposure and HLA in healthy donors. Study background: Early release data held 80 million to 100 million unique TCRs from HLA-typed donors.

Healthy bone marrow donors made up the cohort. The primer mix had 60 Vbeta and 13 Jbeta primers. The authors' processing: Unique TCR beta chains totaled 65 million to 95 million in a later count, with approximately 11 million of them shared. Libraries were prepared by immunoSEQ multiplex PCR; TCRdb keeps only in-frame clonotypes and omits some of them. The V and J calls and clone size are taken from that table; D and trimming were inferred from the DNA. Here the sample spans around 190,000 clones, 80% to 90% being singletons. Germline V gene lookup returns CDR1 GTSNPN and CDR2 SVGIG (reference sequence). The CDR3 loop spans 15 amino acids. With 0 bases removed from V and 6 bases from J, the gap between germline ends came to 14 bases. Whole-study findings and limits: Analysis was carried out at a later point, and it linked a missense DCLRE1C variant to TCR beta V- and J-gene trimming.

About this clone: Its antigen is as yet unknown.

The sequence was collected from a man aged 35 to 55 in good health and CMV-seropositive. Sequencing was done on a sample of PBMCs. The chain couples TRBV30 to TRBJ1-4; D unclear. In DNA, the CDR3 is TGTGCCTGGAGTGTACTTTCTCCGTCCCATGAAAAACTGTTTTTT. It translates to CAWSVLSPSHEKLFF.